This T cell receptor beta chain was identified in a study of T-cell memory formation after mild COVID-19 (TCRdb year 2021). About the investigation overall: TCR sequence clusters from the two donors were found to be largely donor specific. Longitudinal TCRalpha and TCRbeta repertoire sequencing tracked T-cell clones expanding and contracting after mild COVID-19 in a couple of donors. Two young, previously healthy adult volunteers, one female and one male, were included in the cohort.

The CDR3, from cysteine to phenylalanine, totals 13 residues. Only the CDR3 part of the read is kept: 39 bases, read in frame from the first base. CDR1 MNHEY and CDR2 SVGAGI are derived from the germline V gene. V is pared back by 5 bases and J by 9 bases, with 14 bases lying between the germline termini. Ficoll-Paque density gradient centrifugation was the method used to isolate PBMCs. Broad study findings and their caveats: Contracting CD4+ clones were found mainly in CM and EM memory subsets, while CD8+ clones were enriched in EMRA. From day 15 to 85, contracting clones showed balanced CD4/CD8 phenotypes, whereas a second wave of clones that expanded from day 15 to 37 leaned towards CD4+. The detection of some responding clones in pre-infection memory suggests that pre-existing cross-reactive memory T cells joined the SARS-CoV-2 response. Only a couple of mild cases were covered in the study, and larger cohorts including severe cases with pre-infection samples were considered necessary. SARS-CoV-2 specificity of the second-wave clones peaking on day 37 was not confirmed.

Note on this clonotype: Its binding antigen is unknown. The sample holds no much larger clone one base away, and base qualities are not on file.

Instrument on record: Illumina NovaSeq 6000. cDNA libraries for TCRalpha and TCRbeta were prepared by 5'RACE using constant-segment primers, with sample barcodes and unique molecular identifiers added. Trizol reagent was used to extract RNA from every sample. Libraries were amplified in two PCR steps, with a second sample barcode and Illumina TruSeq adapters added in the second step. Sequencing of libraries was performed on an Illumina NovaSeq with 2 x 150 bp paired-end reads. Per the authors' processing: Demultiplexing of reads and collapsing into UMI-guided consensus sequences were performed with migec v1.2.7. Using mixcr v2.1.11, the UMI consensuses were aligned to TRA and TRB V and J templates and assembled into clonotypes. A clonotype was counted as expanded or contracted only when both edgeR and NoisET called the clonotype significant, with the noise models trained on biological replicates. For edgeR calls, the cutoffs were a false discovery rate-adjusted p below 0.01 and a log2 fold-change threshold of 1. As an exploratory analysis of dynamics, PCA with hierarchical clustering was applied to max-normalized trajectories of the 1000 most abundant clonotypes. Separately sequenced CD4+ and CD8+ repertoires were used to assign the CD4 or CD8 phenotype of responding clones. Through fastp at Q25 and MiXCR, TCRdb rebuilt clones from the public reads, retaining in-frame beta chains. For every CDR3 protein sequence, its rows merge into one entry that carries the most common genes and DNA. TCRdb, not the authors, supplied the V and J calls. Present in this sample are approximately 240,000 distinct CDR3 sequences, approximately 16% of which were seen just once. Approximately 3.4% of the sample lies in the top ten.

The chain is assembled from TRBV6-5 and TRBJ2-4; the D call is possibly TRBD1 or TRBD2, each sharing 5 bases. This receptor was identified in a man in his late teens or twenties who had mild COVID-19 (a few samples of this study predate the infection). The sample titles of this study are shuffled in the database, so cell type and time point are left out; the donor was told from shared clones. Sequenced material: PBMCs or a T cell subset sorted from them (not recorded which). This receptor carries the CDR3 CASSTGPRGIQYF. The DNA is TGTGCCAGCAGTACGGGTCCGAGGGGCATTCAGTACTTC.